This T cell receptor beta chain was identified in a study of Ad26.COV2.S vaccination and SARS-CoV-2 variants. As to treatment: 19 received Ad26.COV2.S at low or high dose, single or two shots; 5 received placebo; per-sample allocation not given. At day 63 after the first vaccine or placebo injection, samples were drawn. Germline-derived CDR1 and CDR2 are MNHEY and SVGAGI. The J segment lost 4 bases and the V segment lost 5 bases, leaving 8 bases of the junction unmatched. The CDR3 is 15 amino acids. The table lists this clone with a few counts. Assay used: immunoSEQ multiplex PCR; TCRdb lists only in-frame clones, some missing. This table holds roughly 450,000 clones, 75% to 95% found once.

The chain is built from TRBV6-5 and TRBJ2-1, with 7 bases that match TRBD1. The sample was peripheral blood, taken in a trial of Ad26.COV2.S vaccine versus placebo. This receptor was identified in a person aged 18-65 years who received the Ad26.COV2.S COVID-19 vaccine or a placebo. The CDR3 DNA reads TGTGCCAGCAGTCGAGACAGGGAAGTATACAATGAGCAGTTCTTC. Residues: CASSRDREVYNEQFF.